This TCR beta chain was identified in a study of human T cells and chemical hapten exposure. At the level of the study: TCR yields per sample varied, mainly owing to small pooled library volume differences.

Study-wide results and caveats: TCRs at high frequency, those above 1 in 1000, did not change with DPC sensitization.

A single record per CDR3 protein comes from TCRdb applying MiXCR to the 5' RACE reads. Here the sample spans some 150,000 distinct CDR3 sequences, 4.1% being singletons. This clonotype was observed many times. The antigen is unknown. Unfractionated whole blood served as the source for total RNA extraction. This TCR was recovered from a female donor in good health.

The CDR3 protein is CASSSYSRSMNTEAFF. Here the CDR3 DNA reads TGTGCCAGCAGTTCCTATTCTCGGAGCATGAACACTGAAGCTTTCTTT. This sequence joins TRBV6-5 and TRBJ1-1; D unclear. Trimming took 4 bases from V and 0 from J, leaving 15 bases between them. Germline V lookup: CDR1 MNHEY, CDR2 SVGAGI. The CDR3 spans 16 residues.